The next 22 T cell receptor beta chains were all read from a single sample in a study of T cell responses to AZD1222 COVID-19 vaccine. Only in-frame clones appear in the TCRdb table, and some are missing; sequencing was by immunoSEQ multiplex PCR. The table has some 200,000 clones, approximately 95% seen once. This material consisted of peripheral blood, taken on day 0 of AZD1222 vaccination. All receptors derive from an adult in good health.

This chain joins TRBV5-1 and TRBJ2-2; weak D call: TRBD2 (6 bases). The CDR3 sequence is 15 residues long. The germline CDR1 and CDR2 sequences are SGHRS and YFSETQ. The V end lost 4 bases, the J end lost 6 bases, and 16 bases lay between the germline ends. CDR3 region: CASSLGTSYSGELFF. The DNA for the CDR3 is TGCGCCAGCAGCCTAGGGACTTCCTACTCCGGGGAGCTGTTTTTT.

The chain has TRBV5-1 and TRBJ1-2, with no clear D. Trimming left V 0 bases short and J 4 bases short, with 7 bases between. Per the germline V gene, CDR1 is SGHRS and CDR2 is YFSETQ. The length of the CDR3 is 13 residues. The CDR3 bases are TGCGCCAGCAGCTTGGAACAAGTCTATGGCTACACCTTC. Residues: CASSLEQVYGYTF. Complete variable domain (other parts from reference TRBV5-1 and TRBJ1-2): KAGVTQTPRYLIKTRGQQVTLSCSPISGHRSVSWYQQTPGQGLQFLFEYFSETQRNKGNFPGRFSGRQFSNSRSEMNVSTLELGDSALYLCASSLEQVYGYTFGSGTRLTVV.

J is TRBJ1-2 and V is TRBV5-1; D may be TRBD1 (6 bases). Trimming stripped 0 bases from V and 9 bases from J, with 18 bases between. Germline CDR1 and CDR2: SGHRS and YFSETQ. The CDR3 spans 15 residues. The DNA for the CDR3 is TGCGCCAGCAGCTTGGCCGCGACAGGACTTGGGAGCTACACCTTC. This sequence encodes CASSLAATGLGSYTF.

The chain joins TRBV5-6 to TRBJ1-2; TRBD1 aligns across 9 bases. Losses at the gene ends were 5 bases for V and 4 bases for J; bases not matched to a gene: 9. This CDR3 region has 15 residues. Germline V gives CDR1 SGHDT, CDR2 YYEEEE. In DNA form, the CDR3 reads TGTGCCAGCAGTCATCTACAGGGGGCGGGCTATGGCTACACCTTC. Protein sequence: CASSHLQGAGYGYTF.

The genes are TRBV29-1 and TRBJ2-7; 8 positions agree with TRBD2. Trimming cost V 2 bases and J 6 bases; bases outside gene matches: 3. The CDR3 covers 12 residues. The germline gives CDR1 SQVTM, CDR2 ANQGSEA. The CDR3 DNA sequence: TGCAGCGTTGAAAGCGGGAGTCCCGAGCAGTACTTC. It is translated as CSVESGSPEQYF.

V is TRBV19 and J is TRBJ1-1; unclear D gene. CDR1 and CDR2 from the germline V gene are LNHDA and SQIVND (reference sequence). The CDR3 covers 14 residues. Trimming cost V 3 bases and J 0 bases, with 8 bases left between them. The CDR3 reads CASSMKKLNTEAFF. The CDR3 DNA sequence: TGTGCCAGTAGTATGAAAAAACTGAACACTGAAGCTTTCTTT.

The chain joins TRBV27 to TRBJ2-2; the D is unclear. V lost 3 bases and J lost 4, with 18 bases in between. Per germline, CDR1 MNHEY and CDR2 SMNVEV (reference sequence). CDR3 length: 17 amino acids. CDR3 sequence: CASSFLTVGPGTGELFF. The CDR3 nucleotides are TGTGCCAGCAGTTTCCTCACGGTGGGTCCGGGCACCGGGGAGCTGTTTTTT.

The V and J genes are TRBV30 and TRBJ1-1, with D uncertain. V lost 1 base, J lost 6 bases, and 12 bases lay in between. Germline V lookup: CDR1 GTSNPN, CDR2 SVGIG (reference sequence). This CDR3 comprises 13 residues. CDR3 residues: CAWSDKGRAEAFF. The CDR3 DNA follows: TGTGCCTGGAGTGATAAGGGAAGGGCTGAAGCTTTCTTT.

The chain employs TRBV27 and TRBJ1-3, with TRBD1 as a possible D gene (5 bases). The germline gives CDR1 MNHEY, CDR2 SMNVEV (reference sequence). The CDR3 extends over 14 amino acids. Trimming pared 6 bases from V and 2 bases from J, leaving 11 bases between. This CDR3 reads CASRQGSPGNTIYF. CDR3 nucleotide sequence: TGTGCCAGCAGGCAGGGTTCCCCTGGAAACACCATATATTTT.

V usage is TRBV5-6 and J usage is TRBJ1-1; D not certain. CDR1 and CDR2 (germline): SGHDT, YYEEEE. CDR3 length: 15 residues. V was pared by 4 bases and J by 2 bases, with 15 bases between. For the CDR3, the DNA is TGTGCCAGCAGCCACCTAACAAGGACCAACACTGAAGCTTTCTTT. The encoded protein is CASSHLTRTNTEAFF.

This clone was counted between two and nine times. The CDR3 bases are TGTGCCAGCAGTGGCGGAGATTGGGGCAGGGCGTATTTCGAGCAGTACTTC. It codes for CASSGGDWGRAYFEQYF. The chain is built from TRBV25-1 and TRBJ2-7; tentative D call: TRBD1 (5 bases). The CDR3 totals 17 residues. In germline, CDR1 is MGHDK, CDR2 SYGVNS. Trimming left V 4 bases short and J 6 bases short, with 25 bases between.

The genes are TRBV5-1 and TRBJ2-1, with 9 bases matching TRBD1. J gave up 4 bases and V 4 bases, and 3 bases lay outside the gene matches. Germline loops: CDR1 SGHRS, CDR2 YFSETQ. The CDR3 runs 14 residues. The CDR3 is CASSQGTGYNEQFF. CDR3 sequence (DNA): TGCGCCAGCAGCCAAGGGACAGGGTACAATGAGCAGTTCTTC. The whole variable domain, remainder taken from reference TRBV5-1 and TRBJ2-1, is KAGVTQTPRYLIKTRGQQVTLSCSPISGHRSVSWYQQTPGQGLQFLFEYFSETQRNKGNFPGRFSGRQFSNSRSEMNVSTLELGDSALYLCASSQGTGYNEQFFGPGTRLTVL.

The V call is TRBV6-4, the J call TRBJ1-1; D is possibly TRBD1 (6 bases). CDR1 MRHNA and CDR2 SNTAGT come from the germline V gene. V lost 2 bases and J 1 base, leaving 11 bases between the germline ends. The CDR3 is 15 residues long. The CDR3 here is CASSDTTRGNTEAFF. In DNA form, the CDR3 reads TGTGCCAGCAGTGACACAACCAGGGGGAACACTGAAGCTTTCTTT.

This chain uses TRBV29-1 with TRBJ1-2, with D unclear. V dropped 5 bases and J dropped 4 bases, with 14 bases sitting between them. The CDR3 is 13 amino acids. Germline V lookup: CDR1 SQVTM, CDR2 ANQGSEA. In nucleotides, the CDR3 is TGCAGCGTTACCCGGACGAGGACCTATGGCTACACCTTC. Translation gives CSVTRTRTYGYTF.

The chain carries TRBV2 and TRBJ1-4, with D perhaps matching TRBD1 (6 bases). The CDR3 spans 14 residues. From germline, CDR1 is SNHLY and CDR2 FYNNEI. V gave up 6 bases and J gave up 5 bases, with 13 bases separating them. The CDR3 region is CASRRLGGNEKLFF. DNA for the CDR3: TGTGCCAGCAGGCGGTTGGGGGGCAATGAAAAACTGTTTTTT.

The chain combines TRBV29-1 with TRBJ1-2; 10 bases are shared with TRBD1. V dropped 7 bases and J dropped 4; count of bases not matched to a gene: 12. The CDR3 runs to 15 residues. The V gene's germline CDR1 is SQVTM and CDR2 ANQGSEA. This chain's CDR3 is CSAAFRQGAIYGYTF. The CDR3 DNA reads as TGCAGCGCTGCCTTTCGACAGGGGGCTATCTATGGCTACACCTTC.

The V call is TRBV7-9, the J call TRBJ1-5; weak D call: TRBD1 (6 bases). V lost 5 bases to trimming and J lost 3 bases, with 14 bases between them. CDR1 SEHNR and CDR2 FQNEAQ come from the germline V gene (reference sequence). The CDR3 spans 15 residues. DNA for the CDR3: TGTGCCAGCAGCCAAAACGGACAGTACAATCAGCCCCAGCATTTT. Its translation is CASSQNGQYNQPQHF.

Here the CDR3 reads CASHVGVSEAFF. CDR3 sequence (DNA): TGTGCCAGCCATGTTGGGGTGAGTGAAGCTTTCTTT. The rearrangement links TRBV5-5 to TRBJ1-1; D not resolved. V shed 7 bases and J shed 7 bases, with 14 bases lying between them. CDR3 length: 12 amino acids. In germline, CDR1 is SGHKS, CDR2 YYEKEE (reference sequence).

The CDR3 reads CASSPTGAAEAFF. CDR3 coding DNA: TGTGCCAGCAGTCCCACGGGGGCAGCTGAAGCTTTCTTT. The J gene is TRBJ1-1, the V gene TRBV6-5; TRBD1 is a possible D gene (6 bases). V shed 5 bases and J shed 6 bases, with 13 bases lying between them. In germline, CDR1 is MNHEY, CDR2 SVGAGI. The CDR3 sequence is 13 residues long.

This clone has just one count. The CDR3 DNA follows: TGTGCCAGCAGTATCAGGACAGGGAAGGTCGCTGGGGCCAACGTCCTGACTTTC. Residues: CASSIRTGKVAGANVLTF. The V call is TRBV9, the J call TRBJ2-6; 8 bases are shared with TRBD1. Germline V CDR1 and CDR2: SGDLS, YYNGEE. This CDR3 is built from 18 residues. The trim removed 5 bases at V and 2 bases at J, leaving 12 bases unmatched.

This clone was observed a handful of times. The rearrangement joins TRBV10-3 to TRBJ2-7; 10 bases align to TRBD2. Germline V lookup: CDR1 ENHRY, CDR2 SYGVKD. CDR3 length equals 15 residues. With 2 bases clipped from V and 2 bases from J, the junction kept 3 bases outside the gene matches. CDR3 sequence reads: CAISEQLAGPYEQYF. The CDR3 coding sequence is TGTGCCATCAGTGAGCAACTAGCGGGGCCCTACGAGCAGTACTTC.

This chain joins TRBV19 and TRBJ1-1; 8 nucleotides match TRBD1. The junction had 12 bases not matched to a gene; V was cut back by 6 bases and J by 3 bases. The CDR3 contains 16 residues. CDR1 and CDR2 (germline): LNHDA, SQIVND (reference sequence). The CDR3: CASRMLGQGAHTEAFF. For the CDR3, the DNA is TGTGCCAGTAGGATGTTAGGGCAGGGGGCGCACACTGAAGCTTTCTTT.